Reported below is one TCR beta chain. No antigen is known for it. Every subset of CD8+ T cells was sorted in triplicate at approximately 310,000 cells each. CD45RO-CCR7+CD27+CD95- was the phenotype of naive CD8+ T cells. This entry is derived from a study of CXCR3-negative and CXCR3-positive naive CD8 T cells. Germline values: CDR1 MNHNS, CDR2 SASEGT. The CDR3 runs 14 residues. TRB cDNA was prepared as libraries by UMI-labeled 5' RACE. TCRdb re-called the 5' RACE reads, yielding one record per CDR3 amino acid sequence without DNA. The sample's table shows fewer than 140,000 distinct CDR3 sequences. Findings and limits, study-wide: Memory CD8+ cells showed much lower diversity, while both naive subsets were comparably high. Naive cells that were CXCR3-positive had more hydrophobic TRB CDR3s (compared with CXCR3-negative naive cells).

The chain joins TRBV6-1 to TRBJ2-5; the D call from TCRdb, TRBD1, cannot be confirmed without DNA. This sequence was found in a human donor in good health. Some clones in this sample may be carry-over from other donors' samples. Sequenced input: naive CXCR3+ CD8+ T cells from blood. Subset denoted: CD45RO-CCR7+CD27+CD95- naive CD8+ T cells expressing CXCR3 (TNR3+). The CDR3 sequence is CASEAYRGQETQYF.